This entry is about one T cell receptor beta chain. The sample comes from a study of blood T cell repertoires in COVID-19. About the study: The origin of the acute and convalescent COVID-19 samples was the United States, Italy and Spain. Nucleic acid was either cDNA or gDNA, and it came from T cells, B-cell-depleted T cells, or PBMCs.

The data were produced by immunoSEQ multiplex PCR, yet TCRdb's version contains in-frame clones alone and is incomplete. The sample consists of approximately 120,000 clones, under 85% of them appearing once. Deletions cut 4 bases from V and 2 bases from J, with 7 bases between. This CDR3 has 13 residues. The germline V gene has CDR1 SGHRS and CDR2 YFSETQ. J is TRBJ1-5 and V is TRBV5-1; D gene ambiguous. The receptor was derived from a man aged 55 to 70 with acute or convalescent COVID-19. The sequenced material came from peripheral blood. The DNA for the CDR3 is TGCGCCAGCAGCGCCCAGGGCAATCAGCCCCAGCATTTT. As protein: CASSAQGNQPQHF. The full variable domain, its missing parts supplied by reference TRBV5-1 and TRBJ1-5, is KAGVTQTPRYLIKTRGQQVTLSCSPISGHRSVSWYQQTPGQGLQFLFEYFSETQRNKGNFPGRFSGRQFSNSRSEMNVSTLELGDSALYLCASSAQGNQPQHFGDGTRLSIL.